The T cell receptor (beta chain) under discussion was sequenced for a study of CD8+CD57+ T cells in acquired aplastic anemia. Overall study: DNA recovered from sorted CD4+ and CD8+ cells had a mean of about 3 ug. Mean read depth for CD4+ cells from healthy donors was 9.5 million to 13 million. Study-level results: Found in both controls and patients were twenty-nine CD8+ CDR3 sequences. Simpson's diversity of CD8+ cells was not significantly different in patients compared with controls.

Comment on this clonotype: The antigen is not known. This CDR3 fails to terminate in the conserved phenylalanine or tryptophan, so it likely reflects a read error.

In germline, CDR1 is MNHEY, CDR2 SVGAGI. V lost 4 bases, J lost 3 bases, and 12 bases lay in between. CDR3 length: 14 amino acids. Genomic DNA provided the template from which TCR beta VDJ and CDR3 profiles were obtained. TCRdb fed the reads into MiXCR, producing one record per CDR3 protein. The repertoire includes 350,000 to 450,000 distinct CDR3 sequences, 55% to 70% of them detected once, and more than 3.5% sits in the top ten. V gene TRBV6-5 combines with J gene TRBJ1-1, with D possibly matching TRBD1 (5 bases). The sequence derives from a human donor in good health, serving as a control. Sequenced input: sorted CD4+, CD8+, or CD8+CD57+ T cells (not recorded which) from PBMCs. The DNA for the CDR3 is TGTGCCAGCAGTTCCGGGGGGTTGGACACTGAAGCTTTCCTT. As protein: CASSSGGLDTEAFL.